This T cell receptor beta chain was profiled in a study of blood T cell repertoires in COVID-19. Participant-reported clinical history was the basis for cohort assignment. Germline CDR1 and CDR2: LNHDA and SQIVND (reference sequence). V was shortened by 7 bases and J by 4 bases, with 17 bases between the two germline ends. The CDR3 contains 15 residues. Study processing details: The assay estimated nucleated cells by amplifying reference gene primers. Using immunoSEQ multiplex PCR, the repertoire was profiled, and TCRdb retains in-frame clones only, with some absent. The V and J calls and clone size are taken from that table; D and trimming were inferred from the DNA. The sample lists about 410,000 clones; about 90% were seen once.

Sample: PBMCs or T cells enriched from blood (not recorded which). The gene calls are TRBV19 and TRBJ1-5; D not resolved. This TCR came from a woman aged 25 to 39 who had recovered from COVID-19. CDR3 loop: CASTLSPGLNQPQHF. In DNA form, the CDR3 reads TGTGCCAGTACCCTATCTCCGGGGTTAAATCAGCCCCAGCATTTT.